These T cell receptor beta chains were read from a single sample in a study of Ad26.COV2.S vaccination and SARS-CoV-2 variants. Method: immunoSEQ multiplex PCR; TCRdb's copy keeps in-frame clones and lacks some. Of around 300,000 clones in the sample, roughly 91% were seen once. Sequencing was performed on peripheral blood, taken in a trial of Ad26.COV2.S vaccine versus placebo. The receptors derive from a person aged 18 to 65 who received the Ad26.COV2.S COVID-19 vaccine or a placebo. The CDR3 runs from the conserved cysteine through the conserved F or W. A D gene is named only where the DNA matches it firmly. Where a row states a size, it is once, few, many or the class of an expanded clone; other rows omit it.

d_call: TRBD1
v_call: TRBV7-9
clone_size: .
j_call: TRBJ2-5
cdr3_aa: CASSPRDRDQETQYF
cdr3_nt: TGTGCCAGCAGCCCCCGGGACAGGGACCAAGAGACCCAGTACTTC

d_call: .
v_call: TRBV19
clone_size: .
j_call: TRBJ2-6
cdr3_aa: CASSIPAGTGANVLTF
cdr3_nt: TGTGCCAGTAGTATCCCCGCGGGGACTGGGGCCAACGTCCTGACTTTC

d_call: .
v_call: TRBV18
clone_size: .
j_call: TRBJ1-2
cdr3_aa: CASSPSYRVLDGYTF
cdr3_nt: TGTGCCAGCTCACCTTCCTACAGGGTATTAGATGGCTACACCTTC

d_call: .
v_call: TRBV2
clone_size: many
j_call: TRBJ1-1
cdr3_aa: CASSAQTNTEAFF
cdr3_nt: TGTGCCAGCAGTGCACAAACAAACACTGAAGCTTTCTTT

d_call: .
v_call: TRBV18
clone_size: .
j_call: TRBJ1-5
cdr3_aa: CASSQDRHNQPQHF
cdr3_nt: TGTGCCAGCTCACAAGACAGGCACAATCAGCCCCAGCATTTT

d_call: TRBD2
v_call: TRBV10-3
clone_size: .
j_call: TRBJ2-7
cdr3_aa: CAITELAGVKEQYF
cdr3_nt: TGTGCCATCACAGAACTAGCGGGAGTAAAAGAGCAGTACTTC

d_call: .
v_call: TRBV3-1/TRBV3-2
clone_size: .
j_call: TRBJ1-2
cdr3_aa: CASSQDPQSYGYTF
cdr3_nt: TGTGCCAGCAGCCAAGACCCCCAATCCTATGGCTACACCTTC

d_call: TRBD1
v_call: TRBV23-1
clone_size: .
j_call: TRBJ1-1
cdr3_aa: CASMTYEGASEAFF
cdr3_nt: TGCGCCAGCATGACGTACGAGGGGGCCAGTGAAGCTTTCTTT

d_call: TRBD2
v_call: TRBV29-1
clone_size: .
j_call: TRBJ2-5
cdr3_aa: CSTQRGYQETQYF
cdr3_nt: TGCAGCACGCAGCGGGGGTACCAAGAGACCCAGTACTTC

d_call: .
v_call: TRBV19
clone_size: .
j_call: TRBJ2-3
cdr3_aa: CASSGTFTDTQYF
cdr3_nt: TGTGCCAGTAGCGGGACTTTCACAGATACGCAGTATTTT

d_call: .
v_call: TRBV2
clone_size: .
j_call: TRBJ1-5
cdr3_aa: CASSGHLNNQPQHF
cdr3_nt: TGTGCCAGCAGCGGACACCTTAACAATCAGCCCCAGCATTTT

d_call: .
v_call: TRBV28
clone_size: many
j_call: TRBJ1-5
cdr3_aa: CASSLQTAGGNQPQHF
cdr3_nt: TGTGCCAGCAGTTTACAGACGGCTGGCGGCAATCAGCCCCAGCATTTT

d_call: .
v_call: TRBV11-2
clone_size: .
j_call: TRBJ1-6
cdr3_aa: CASSFESYSPLHF
cdr3_nt: TGTGCCAGCAGCTTTGAATCCTATTCACCCCTCCACTTT

d_call: .
v_call: TRBV28
clone_size: .
j_call: TRBJ1-2
cdr3_aa: CASSLVRYGYTF
cdr3_nt: TGTGCCAGCAGTTTAGTCCGCTATGGCTACACCTTC

d_call: .
v_call: TRBV27
clone_size: few
j_call: TRBJ1-1
cdr3_aa: CASRPGLNTEAFF
cdr3_nt: TGTGCCAGCAGGCCGGGACTTAACACTGAAGCTTTCTTT

d_call: .
v_call: TRBV4-1
clone_size: .
j_call: TRBJ2-2
cdr3_aa: CASSQDDRNGGELFF
cdr3_nt: TGCGCCAGCAGCCAAGATGACCGCAATGGCGGGGAGCTGTTTTTT

d_call: .
v_call: TRBV6-4
clone_size: .
j_call: TRBJ2-7
cdr3_aa: CASGPGVEQYF
cdr3_nt: TGTGCCAGCGGACCAGGGGTCGAGCAGTACTTC

d_call: .
v_call: TRBV7-2
clone_size: .
j_call: TRBJ1-1
cdr3_aa: CASSLALYRNTEAFF
cdr3_nt: TGTGCCAGCAGCTTAGCGCTGTACAGGAACACTGAAGCTTTCTTT

d_call: .
v_call: TRBV6-5
clone_size: .
j_call: TRBJ2-2
cdr3_aa: CATHTTGELFF
cdr3_nt: TGTGCCACCCATACGACCGGGGAGCTGTTTTTT

d_call: TRBD1
v_call: TRBV19
clone_size: .
j_call: TRBJ2-1
cdr3_aa: CASSDRDRGRNEQFF
cdr3_nt: TGTGCCAGTAGTGACCGGGACAGGGGGCGCAATGAGCAGTTCTTC

d_call: .
v_call: TRBV12-3/TRBV12-4
clone_size: .
j_call: TRBJ2-7
cdr3_aa: CASVGRLDHEQYF
cdr3_nt: TGTGCCAGCGTGGGTAGGCTTGACCACGAGCAGTACTTC

d_call: TRBD1
v_call: TRBV5-1
clone_size: few
j_call: TRBJ1-6
cdr3_aa: CASKADTGATNSPLHF
cdr3_nt: TGCGCCAGCAAGGCTGATACAGGGGCCACGAATTCACCCCTCCACTTT

d_call: TRBD2
v_call: TRBV9
clone_size: .
j_call: TRBJ2-1
cdr3_aa: CASSRRLAGVRNEQFF
cdr3_nt: TGTGCCAGCAGCAGGCGTCTAGCGGGAGTTCGGAATGAGCAGTTCTTC

d_call: TRBD1
v_call: TRBV5-1
clone_size: .
j_call: TRBJ2-7
cdr3_aa: CASSPPGQSPLEQYF
cdr3_nt: TGCGCCAGCAGCCCGCCGGGACAGTCACCCTTGGAGCAGTACTTC

d_call: .
v_call: TRBV3-1/TRBV3-2
clone_size: once
j_call: TRBJ1-1
cdr3_aa: CASSQDTMNTEAFF
cdr3_nt: TGTGCCAGCAGCCAAGATACCATGAACACTGAAGCTTTCTTT

d_call: TRBD1
v_call: TRBV2
clone_size: few
j_call: TRBJ2-7
cdr3_aa: CASSSDRGRGYEQYF
cdr3_nt: TGTGCCAGCAGTTCCGACAGGGGGAGAGGCTACGAGCAGTACTTC

d_call: .
v_call: TRBV6-6
clone_size: few
j_call: TRBJ1-6
cdr3_aa: CASSPGPRDGTNSPLHF
cdr3_nt: TGTGCCAGCAGTCCAGGACCCCGGGACGGGACTAATTCACCCCTCCACTTT

d_call: .
v_call: TRBV28
clone_size: .
j_call: TRBJ1-2
cdr3_aa: CASNFQGNYGYTF
cdr3_nt: TGTGCCAGCAACTTTCAGGGTAACTATGGCTACACCTTC

d_call: .
v_call: TRBV9
clone_size: .
j_call: TRBJ2-7
cdr3_aa: CASSVGPQSFDEQYF
cdr3_nt: TGTGCCAGCAGCGTAGGTCCCCAAAGCTTTGACGAGCAGTACTTC

d_call: .
v_call: TRBV6-5
clone_size: few
j_call: TRBJ1-3
cdr3_aa: CASSYSEQGGNTIYF
cdr3_nt: TGTGCCAGCAGTTACTCGGAGCAGGGAGGAAACACCATATATTTT

d_call: .
v_call: TRBV30
clone_size: .
j_call: TRBJ1-3
cdr3_aa: CAWSGGLGNTIYF
cdr3_nt: TGTGCCTGGAGTGGAGGGCTTGGAAACACCATATATTTT

d_call: TRBD1
v_call: TRBV7-3
clone_size: .
j_call: TRBJ1-6
cdr3_aa: CASSQTGGNSPLHF
cdr3_nt: TGTGCCAGCAGCCAGACAGGGGGAAATTCACCCCTCCACTTT

d_call: .
v_call: TRBV7-6
clone_size: .
j_call: TRBJ2-7
cdr3_aa: CASSLVDGEWEQYF
cdr3_nt: TGTGCCAGCAGCTTAGTCGACGGGGAGTGGGAGCAGTACTTC

d_call: .
v_call: TRBV27
clone_size: .
j_call: TRBJ2-7
cdr3_aa: CASSSLRQAYEQYF
cdr3_nt: TGTGCCAGCAGCTCCCTGCGACAAGCCTACGAGCAGTACTTC

d_call: .
v_call: TRBV7-9
clone_size: once
j_call: TRBJ2-1
cdr3_aa: CASSLSYNEQFF
cdr3_nt: TGTGCCAGCAGCTTAAGCTACAATGAGCAGTTCTTC

d_call: TRBD1
v_call: TRBV6-5
clone_size: .
j_call: TRBJ1-4
cdr3_aa: CASKTGATNEKLFF
cdr3_nt: TGTGCCAGCAAAACAGGGGCAACTAATGAAAAACTGTTTTTT

d_call: .
v_call: TRBV4-2
clone_size: .
j_call: TRBJ1-5
cdr3_aa: CASSQADRGPHQPQHF
cdr3_nt: TGTGCCAGCAGCCAAGCGGACAGAGGGCCTCATCAGCCCCAGCATTTT

d_call: .
v_call: TRBV4-3
clone_size: .
j_call: TRBJ2-4
cdr3_aa: CASSQDHRLLAKNIQYF
cdr3_nt: TGCGCCAGCAGCCAAGATCATAGACTATTAGCCAAAAACATTCAGTACTTC

d_call: .
v_call: TRBV2
clone_size: .
j_call: TRBJ2-5
cdr3_aa: CASSEAIAQETQYF
cdr3_nt: TGTGCCAGCAGTGAAGCCATAGCACAAGAGACCCAGTACTTC

d_call: TRBD2
v_call: TRBV20-1
clone_size: .
j_call: TRBJ2-1
cdr3_aa: CSASGSGRGRAYNEQFF
cdr3_nt: TGCAGTGCGAGTGGTAGCGGGAGAGGGCGGGCTTACAATGAGCAGTTCTTC

d_call: .
v_call: TRBV19
clone_size: .
j_call: TRBJ2-2
cdr3_aa: CASSSDRTPNTGELFF
cdr3_nt: TGTGCCAGTAGTAGCGACAGGACTCCGAACACCGGGGAGCTGTTTTTT

d_call: TRBD1
v_call: TRBV28
clone_size: .
j_call: TRBJ2-6
cdr3_aa: CASSATGVGANVLTF
cdr3_nt: TGTGCCAGCAGTGCCACAGGGGTCGGGGCCAACGTCCTGACTTTC

d_call: .
v_call: TRBV5-4
clone_size: .
j_call: TRBJ2-5
cdr3_aa: CASSLETEETQYF
cdr3_nt: TGTGCCAGCAGCTTGGAGACCGAGGAGACCCAGTACTTC

d_call: TRBD1
v_call: TRBV10-3
clone_size: .
j_call: TRBJ2-7
cdr3_aa: CAISGGQGYYEQYF
cdr3_nt: TGTGCCATCAGTGGGGGACAGGGTTACTACGAGCAGTACTTC